This entry describes one T cell receptor (beta chain). The entry originates in a study of cytomegalovirus exposure and HLA in healthy donors. Use of 60 Vbeta and 13 Jbeta primers characterized the PCR. TCRdb's table, derived via immunoSEQ multiplex PCR, lists solely in-frame clones and lacks some. The data contain around 180,000 clones, approximately 71% of them seen just once; the ten biggest clones take up more than 1.3%. Germline CDR1 and CDR2: SGHKS and YYEKEE (reference sequence). The CDR3 extends over 17 amino acids. J lost 3 bases, V lost 0 bases, and 9 bases had no gene match. Sequenced sample: PBMCs. The chain combines TRBV5-5 with TRBJ1-2; 9 bases line up with TRBD1. The TCR comes from a girl under 18 in good health and CMV-seronegative. CDR3 nucleotide sequence: TGTGCCAGCAGCTTGGATAACCGGGACAGGGTGGACTATGGCTACACCTTC. It is translated as CASSLDNRDRVDYGYTF.